The 10 T cell receptor beta chains listed next were all sequenced from one sample in a study of cytomegalovirus exposure and HLA in healthy donors. PCR employed 60 Vbeta and 13 Jbeta primers. Only in-frame clones appear in the TCRdb table, and some are missing; sequencing was by immunoSEQ multiplex PCR. In the table there are about 90,000 clones, 65% to 85% of which are singletons. The sequenced material came from PBMCs. These receptor sequences come from a man aged 18-30 years in good health and CMV-seronegative.

The rearrangement links TRBV5-6 to TRBJ2-7; no reliable D call. CDR1 and CDR2 (germline): SGHDT, YYEEEE. The CDR3 runs to 13 residues. The ends were cut back, 5 bases at V and 0 bases at J, with 9 bases in the middle. The chain's CDR3 is CASSRMASYEQYF. In DNA, the CDR3 is TGTGCCAGCAGTCGTATGGCCTCCTACGAGCAGTACTTC.

This chain links TRBV7-2 with TRBJ1-3, with D possibly TRBD1 on 5 matching bases. V gave up 0 bases and J gave up 2 bases, with 8 bases separating them. Germline V lookup: CDR1 SGHTA, CDR2 FQGNSA. This CDR3 contains 15 residues. CDR3 DNA sequence: TGTGCCAGCAGCTTAGCGGGGGGGGCTGGAAACACCATATATTTT. This codes for CASSLAGGAGNTIYF.

This clone was counted once. The rearrangement links TRBV5-1 to TRBJ2-1, with a possible D match to TRBD2 (6 bases). This CDR3 has 14 residues. V lost 0 bases to trimming and J lost 4 bases, with 8 bases between them. Germline V gene sequence: CDR1 SGHRS, CDR2 YFSETQ. CDR3 sequence: CASSLDGRYNEQFF. The CDR3 nucleotides read TGCGCCAGCAGCTTGGACGGGAGATACAATGAGCAGTTCTTC.

CDR3 in DNA: TGCGCCAGCAATGAGCGGACAGGGGAGAGTTACGAGCAGTACTTC. Encoded protein: CASNERTGESYEQYF. The gene calls are TRBV5-1 and TRBJ2-7; TRBD1 agrees at 9 bases. V trimming: 6 bases; J trimming: 4 bases; junction bases outside the gene matches: 11. The CDR3 has 15 amino acids. The germline CDR1 and CDR2 sequences are SGHRS and YFSETQ.

J is TRBJ2-1 and V is TRBV19; 8 positions agree with TRBD2. V lost 10 bases to trimming and J lost 4 bases; unmatched junction nucleotides: 9. The CDR3 contains 14 residues. Germline CDR1 and CDR2: LNHDA and SQIVND (reference sequence). In DNA form, the CDR3 reads TGTGCCACCCTCCTGACTAGCGAGTACAATGAGCAGTTCTTC. It yields the protein CATLLTSEYNEQFF.

This clone was seen a single time. This chain links TRBV10-3 with TRBJ1-1; 8 nucleotides line up with TRBD1. CDR1 and CDR2 (germline): ENHRY, SYGVKD. Trimming cost V 6 bases and J 4 bases; bases outside gene matches: 13. The CDR3 totals 16 residues. CDR3 residues: CAIRTTGVRAGTEAFF. CDR3 sequence (DNA): TGTGCCATCAGGACGACAGGGGTTCGGGCAGGCACTGAAGCTTTCTTT.

The chain carries TRBV4-1 and TRBJ1-3; no clear D. Per germline, CDR1 MGHRA and CDR2 YSYEKL. The CDR3 runs 14 residues. Trimming left V 5 bases short and J 0 bases short, with 8 bases between. The CDR3 DNA reads as TGCGCCAGCAGCAAAGCATCCTCTGGAAACACCATATATTTT. This encodes CASSKASSGNTIYF.

The chain combines TRBV6-5 with TRBJ2-1; 9 nucleotides align to TRBD1. CDR1 is MNHEY, CDR2 SVGAGI, per germline. The V and J ends lost 1 base and 6 bases, in that order; junction bases with no gene match: 7. The CDR3 totals 16 residues. The CDR3 nucleotides read TGTGCCAGCAGTTACTTCGGGACAGGGTTTGGCAATGAGCAGTTCTTC. Translation: CASSYFGTGFGNEQFF.

V gene TRBV28 combines with J gene TRBJ1-6; D is ambiguous. V lost 7 bases and J 0 bases, leaving 19 bases between the germline ends. The germline V gene encodes CDR1 MDHEN and CDR2 SYDVKM. The CDR3 covers 18 residues. The CDR3 region has the DNA TGTGCCAGCACCCCGATGGACGGGAAAAGCTCCTATAATTCACCCCTCCACTTT. Translated, it gives CASTPMDGKSSYNSPLHF.

The chain recombines TRBV4-1 with TRBJ2-1, with D perhaps matching TRBD2 (6 bases). The V gene's germline CDR1 is MGHRA and CDR2 YSYEKL. The CDR3 has 14 residues. V was shortened by 3 bases and J by 6 bases, with 12 bases between the two germline ends. The CDR3 spells CASSQMGLPNEQFF. The CDR3 DNA follows: TGCGCCAGCAGCCAGATGGGACTTCCCAATGAGCAGTTCTTC.